This TCR beta chain originates from a study of blood T cell repertoires in COVID-19. CDR1 SGHNT and CDR2 YYREEE come from the germline V gene (reference sequence). The length of the CDR3 is 13 residues. V shed 5 bases and J 4 bases; nucleotides not matched to a gene: 2. Original handling: Using reference gene primer amplification, nucleated cell counts were estimated. Assay: immunoSEQ multiplex PCR; the TCRdb copy retains only in-frame clones and omits some. V and J calls plus clone size are reproduced from that table; the DNA served to infer D and trimming. The sample contains about 430,000 clones, about 88% of which appear only once. Living in 25 or so US areas, the participants were between 18 and 89 years of age. In assigning cohorts, the study relied on participant-reported clinical history. The study recruited exposed participants who had met a COVID-19 case within 2 weeks before entry.

This receptor was taken from a woman aged 18-30 years who had been exposed to COVID-19. This chain connects TRBV5-4 to TRBJ1-3, with 8 bases that match TRBD1. The specimen was PBMCs or T cells enriched from blood (not recorded which). The CDR3 DNA follows: TGTGCCAGCAGTGACAGGGGCGGAAACACCATATATTTT. As protein: CASSDRGGNTIYF.